This T cell receptor (beta chain) was recovered during a study of cytomegalovirus exposure and HLA in healthy donors. Study outcomes and limitations: According to a subsequent analysis, TCR clusters identified in the first cohort showed a tendency to co-occur across the roughly 120 validation repertoires. Cytomegalovirus association was assigned to 150 to 200 TCR beta chains.

The CDR3 runs 11 residues. V lost 5 bases and J lost 11, with 12 bases in between. Looked up from germline, CDR1 is MDHEN and CDR2 is SYDVKM. This table comes from immunoSEQ multiplex PCR, and its TCRdb copy is limited to in-frame clones, with some not included. The sample lists about 160,000 clones, approximately 90% seen once, with about 2.7% in the top ten. Separate from the 666-subject first cohort was the approximately 130-subject validation cohort, to which the donors belonged. To note about this clone: Its antigen remains unidentified.

The receptor's source is a man between 18 and 29 years old in good health and CMV-seronegative. The specimen was PBMCs. The chain couples TRBV28 to TRBJ1-2; D gene unclear. CDR3 loop: CASSQTGEYTF. The DNA for the CDR3 is TGTGCCAGCAGTCAAACGGGTGAATACACCTTC.